These 30 T cell receptor beta chains came from one sample sequenced in a study of CD4 T cells in relation to SARS-CoV-2 and coronaviruses. Profiled with immunoSEQ multiplex PCR; TCRdb holds only in-frame clones, not every one. This sample has tens of thousands of clones, with over 65% found just once. For these TCRs, the target antigens are not known. The material sequenced was memory CD4+ T cells from PBMCs, cultured in vitro. The source of these receptors is an adult with COVID-19.

The chain joins TRBV30 to TRBJ2-1; D ambiguous. The CDR3 has 13 amino acids. CDR1 and CDR2 (germline): GTSNPN, SVGIG (reference sequence). Trimming left V 3 bases short and J 3 bases short, with 9 bases between. CDR3 sequence (DNA): TGTGCCTGGAGACTGGTCTTCTACAATGAGCAGTTCTTC. This codes for CAWRLVFYNEQFF. Combining the CDR3 with reference TRBV30 and TRBJ2-1 gives the whole variable domain SQTIHQWPATLVQPVGSPLSLECTVEGTSNPNLYWYRQAAGRGLQLLFYSVGIGQISSEVPQNLSASRPQDRQFILSSKKLLLSDSGFYLCAWRLVFYNEQFFGPGTRLTVL.

The chain uses TRBV5-4 and TRBJ2-1; 7 bases map to TRBD2. The CDR3 sequence is 14 residues long. The germline CDR1 and CDR2 sequences are SGHNT and YYREEE (reference sequence). The trim removed 3 bases at V and 3 bases at J, leaving 3 bases unmatched. DNA of the CDR3: TGTGCCAGCAGCTCCGAGCGGGGCTACAATGAGCAGTTCTTC. Protein: CASSSERGYNEQFF.

The rearrangement joins TRBV4-1 to TRBJ2-5, with a tentative D call TRBD2 (6 bases). Germline V gives CDR1 MGHRA, CDR2 YSYEKL. This CDR3 is built from 14 residues. V lost 4 bases to trimming and J lost 4 bases, with 13 bases between them. In nucleotides, the CDR3 is TGCGCCAGCAGCCTCTCGGGAGACCGAGAGACCCAGTACTTC. It translates to CASSLSGDRETQYF.

This sequence joins TRBV4-3 and TRBJ2-1; D ambiguous. CDR3 length equals 15 residues. The germline V gene has CDR1 LGHNA and CDR2 YSLEER. Between the trimmed V and J ends, which lost 4 bases and 1 base, there was a span of 11 bases. The CDR3 region has the DNA TGCGCCAGCAGCCCCGACAACCCGTCCTACAATGAGCAGTTCTTC. It is translated as CASSPDNPSYNEQFF.

This chain uses TRBV2 with TRBJ2-5; a possible D gene is TRBD1 (5 bases). Germline CDR1 reads SNHLY; CDR2 reads FYNNEI. The CDR3 spans 14 residues. V was pared by 3 bases and J by 6 bases, with 14 bases between. For the CDR3, the DNA is TGTGCCAGCAGTGAGGGGCTCTACGCACAGACCCAGTACTTC. Amino acid sequence: CASSEGLYAQTQYF.

This clone was detected once. The chain uses TRBV28 and TRBJ2-7; D is unresolved. The CDR3 runs 13 residues. CDR1 and CDR2 (germline): MDHEN, SYDVKM. V lost 8 bases and J lost 4, with 15 bases in between. Here the CDR3 reads CASQSLRRYEQYF. DNA for the CDR3: TGTGCCAGCCAGTCTTTGCGGAGATACGAGCAGTACTTC.

V and J are TRBV20-1 and TRBJ2-7; no reliable D call. Looked up from germline, CDR1 is DFQATT and CDR2 is SNEGSKA (reference sequence). Trimming stripped 6 bases from V and 3 bases from J, with 9 bases between. The CDR3 spans 11 residues. CDR3 amino acids: CSAPQDYEQYF. The CDR3 nucleotides are TGCAGTGCCCCCCAAGACTACGAGCAGTACTTC.

The genes are TRBV2 and TRBJ2-3; 9 bases map to TRBD2. This CDR3 spans 16 amino acids. V lost 1 base to trimming and J lost 4 bases; unmatched junction nucleotides: 6. CDR1 is SNHLY and CDR2 is FYNNEI in the germline V gene. The CDR3 coding sequence is TGTGCCAGCAGTGAAGGTAGCGGGAGATCGGCAGATACGCAGTATTTT. It encodes CASSEGSGRSADTQYF.

The gene calls are TRBV9 and TRBJ2-5; 9 bases are shared with TRBD2. Germline CDR1 reads SGDLS; CDR2 reads YYNGEE. V lost 0 bases, J lost 5 bases, and 11 bases stayed unmatched. This CDR3 contains 17 residues. In DNA, the CDR3 is TGTGCCAGCAGCGTAGCTAGCTCTAGCGGGATCCGGGAGACCCAGTACTTC. Translated: CASSVASSSGIRETQYF.

The V gene is TRBV28, the J gene TRBJ2-4; TRBD1 might be the D (6 bases). Trimming stripped 4 bases from V and 7 bases from J, with 17 bases between. The germline CDR1 and CDR2 sequences are MDHEN and SYDVKM. The CDR3 extends over 15 amino acids. The CDR3: CASSSQGLSVNIQYF. Here the CDR3 DNA reads TGTGCCAGCAGTTCACAGGGTTTGTCGGTGAACATTCAGTACTTC. Drawing the rest from reference TRBV28 and TRBJ2-4, the complete variable domain is DVKVTQSSRYLVKRTGEKVFLECVQDMDHENMFWYRQDPGLGLRLIYFSYDVKMKEKGDIPEGYSVSREKKERFSLILESASTNQTSMYLCASSSQGLSVNIQYFGAGTRLSVL.

This clone was recorded once. The V and J genes are TRBV7-9 and TRBJ2-5; perhaps TRBD1 as D (6 bases). Germline lookup yields CDR1 SEHNR and CDR2 FQNEAQ (reference sequence). Trimming shortened V by 6 bases and J by 4 bases, and 21 bases separated the two germline ends. The CDR3 has 16 residues. CDR3 nucleotide sequence: TGTGCCAGCAGTTACGGCTCAGGGGTTTTTGGAGAGACCCAGTACTTC. Its protein product is CASSYGSGVFGETQYF.

There are a few counts of this clone. V usage is TRBV7-9 and J usage is TRBJ2-7; 10 bases are shared with TRBD2. The CDR3 covers 16 residues. Germline CDR1 reads SEHNR; CDR2 reads FQNEAQ (reference sequence). V was pared by 8 bases and J by 5 bases, with 15 bases of the junction left unmatched. CDR3 DNA: TGTGCCAGCCAGGGGCCTAGCGGGAGTCCAACCGACGAGCAGTACTTC. Translated: CASQGPSGSPTDEQYF. Based on the CDR3 plus reference TRBV7-9 and TRBJ2-7, the full variable domain is DTGVSQNPRHKITKRGQNVTFRCDPISEHNRLYWYRQTLGQGPEFLTYFQNEAQLEKSRLLSDRFSAERPKGSFSTLEIQRTEQGDSAMYLCASQGPSGSPTDEQYFGPGTRLTVT.

This clone was seen only a few times. The V and J genes are TRBV27 and TRBJ2-3; D may be TRBD1 or TRBD2 (5 bases each). V lost 9 bases and J 8 bases, leaving 12 bases between the germline ends. The CDR3 has 11 residues. The germline gives CDR1 MNHEY, CDR2 SMNVEV (reference sequence). CDR3 coding DNA: TGTGCCAGTCTGGGGGTGGGTACGCAGTATTTT. Encoded protein: CASLGVGTQYF.

The chain recombines TRBV7-2 with TRBJ2-1; 7 nucleotides match TRBD1. Germline V gene lookup returns CDR1 SGHTA and CDR2 FQGNSA. The CDR3 consists of 13 residues. J gave up 9 bases and V 5 bases, and 7 bases lay outside the gene matches. CDR3 nucleotide sequence: TGTGCCAGCAGCCTAACAGGGGACACTGAGCAGTTCTTC. Protein: CASSLTGDTEQFF.

The chain combines TRBV19 with TRBJ1-5; no clear D. The ends were cut back, 7 bases at V and 3 bases at J, with 16 bases in the middle. This CDR3 is 15 amino acids long. In germline, CDR1 is LNHDA, CDR2 SQIVND (reference sequence). The CDR3 DNA follows: TGTGCCAGTAAAGCTCTGGGGAGTGACAATCAGCCCCAGCATTTT. Translating gives CASKALGSDNQPQHF.

The DNA of the CDR3 is TGTGCCAGCAGCCCGACTAGCTCCGGTGAGCAGTTCTTC. Residues: CASSPTSSGEQFF. This chain connects TRBV6-5 to TRBJ2-1, with 7 bases identical to TRBD2. This CDR3 comprises 13 residues. The trim removed 6 bases at V and 9 bases at J, leaving 8 bases unmatched. Per germline, CDR1 MNHEY and CDR2 SVGAGI.

The chain has TRBV2 and TRBJ2-5, with TRBD2 identical over 10 bases. Trimming removed 2 bases from V and 5 bases from J; junction bases left unmatched: 20. Germline V CDR1 and CDR2: SNHLY, FYNNEI. The CDR3 consists of 20 residues. Here the CDR3 reads CASSELAGASGSLFRETQYF. CDR3 coding DNA: TGTGCCAGCAGTGAACTCGCTGGGGCTAGCGGGAGTCTATTCCGGGAGACCCAGTACTTC.

The gene calls are TRBV2 and TRBJ2-7, with D unclear. Germline V CDR1 and CDR2: SNHLY, FYNNEI. The CDR3 spans 14 residues. The V end was cut by 4 bases, the J end by 0 bases, with 10 bases between. The CDR3 sequence: CASSVPASSYEQYF. In DNA form, the CDR3 reads TGTGCCAGCAGTGTTCCAGCGTCCTCCTACGAGCAGTACTTC.

This clone was seen only once. The CDR3 DNA follows: TGTGCCAGCAGCTTGGTCCGGGACAGGGGGCGATACGAGCAGTACTTC. Its protein is CASSLVRDRGRYEQYF. The chain combines TRBV5-8 with TRBJ2-7; 12 bases agree with TRBD1. The V segment lost 0 bases and the J segment 4 bases; nucleotides outside the gene matches: 5. CDR1 and CDR2 (germline): SGHTS, YDEGEE. The CDR3 has 16 amino acids. Supplemented by reference TRBV5-8 and TRBJ2-7, the full variable domain reads EAGVTQSPTHLIKTRGQQATLRCSPISGHTSVYWYQQALGLGLQFLLWYDEGEERNRGNFPPRFSGRQFPNYSSELNVNALELEDSALYLCASSLVRDRGRYEQYFGPGTRLTVT.

V and J are TRBV28 and TRBJ2-5; D not certain. Germline V gene lookup returns CDR1 MDHEN and CDR2 SYDVKM. CDR3 length equals 14 residues. V lost 3 bases and J 2 bases, leaving 10 bases between the germline ends. The CDR3 here is CASSFLTDQETQYF. In nucleotides, the CDR3 is TGTGCCAGCAGTTTTCTCACAGATCAAGAGACCCAGTACTTC. Looking up the rest from reference TRBV28 and TRBJ2-5 gives the full variable domain: DVKVTQSSRYLVKRTGEKVFLECVQDMDHENMFWYRQDPGLGLRLIYFSYDVKMKEKGDIPEGYSVSREKKERFSLILESASTNQTSMYLCASSFLTDQETQYFGPGTRLLVL.

This sequence joins TRBV19 and TRBJ2-1; possibly TRBD2 for D (6 bases). The germline CDR1 and CDR2 sequences are LNHDA and SQIVND (reference sequence). Trimming shortened V by 5 bases and J by 7 bases, and 21 bases separated the two germline ends. The CDR3 extends over 16 amino acids. The chain's CDR3 is CASSQVGRRAKNEQFF. In nucleotides, the CDR3 is TGTGCCAGTAGTCAGGTAGGTCGGAGGGCCAAGAATGAGCAGTTCTTC.

This chain connects TRBV12-3 or TRBV12-4 to TRBJ1-2; D is uncertain. This CDR3 region has 13 residues. The germline V and J ends were trimmed by 5 bases and 6 bases, with 13 bases remaining between them. The CDR3 region has the DNA TGTGCCAGCAGTCCCCTCTTATTAGATGGCTACACCTTC. This codes for CASSPLLLDGYTF.

This rearrangement joins TRBV27 to TRBJ2-1, with D uncertain. The V end was cut by 2 bases, the J end by 6 bases, with 11 bases between. This CDR3 spans 14 amino acids. Germline CDR1 reads MNHEY; CDR2 reads SMNVEV (reference sequence). CDR3 in amino acids: CASSLDGGGNEQFF. The CDR3 DNA follows: TGTGCCAGCAGTTTAGACGGCGGCGGCAATGAGCAGTTCTTC.

The chain carries TRBV7-2 and TRBJ2-5, with D unclear. This CDR3 region has 13 residues. V gave up 0 bases and J gave up 7 bases, with 9 bases separating them. Germline V gene data show CDR1 as SGHTA and CDR2 as FQGNSA. The CDR3 coding sequence is TGTGCCAGCAGCTTAGCGCCCTTAGGGACCCAGTACTTC. Translating gives CASSLAPLGTQYF.

The chain uses TRBV14 and TRBJ1-2; D ambiguous. V dropped 1 base and J dropped 8 bases, with 11 bases sitting between them. CDR3 length equals 13 residues. CDR1 and CDR2 from the germline V gene are SGHDN and FVKESK. Here the CDR3 DNA reads TGTGCCAGCAGCCAAGCGTCGGCCCTCGGCTACACCTTC. Its protein is CASSQASALGYTF.

CDR3 in DNA: TGTGCCAGCAGGCATCAGGGGGCAATCACTGAAGCTTTCTTT. This gives the protein CASRHQGAITEAFF. The chain carries TRBV28 and TRBJ1-1; 8 bases fit TRBD1. The CDR3 covers 14 residues. The ends lost 6 bases at V and 4 bases at J; junction bases unmatched: 7. The V gene's germline CDR1 is MDHEN and CDR2 SYDVKM.

The sample holds one count of this clone. The gene calls are TRBV29-1 and TRBJ2-7, with 8 bases aligning to TRBD1. CDR1 is SQVTM and CDR2 is ANQGSEA in the germline V gene. The CDR3 contains 14 residues. V trimming: 2 bases; J trimming: 4 bases; junction bases outside the gene matches: 7. CDR3 loop: CSVESQGAFYEQYF. CDR3 nucleotides: TGCAGCGTTGAAAGCCAGGGGGCTTTTTACGAGCAGTACTTC.

This clone was seen a handful of times. This sequence joins TRBV2 and TRBJ2-5, with D tentatively TRBD1 (6 bases). Germline lookup yields CDR1 SNHLY and CDR2 FYNNEI. The CDR3 contains 17 residues. V lost 5 bases, J lost 5 bases, and 24 bases lay in between. In nucleotides, the CDR3 is TGTGCCAGCAGTCCTTCCCCCCCGGACACCCAGGGGGAGACCCAGTACTTC. It encodes CASSPSPPDTQGETQYF.

The V gene is TRBV5-5, the J gene TRBJ2-2; D not certain. Deletions cut 2 bases from V and 6 bases from J, with 5 bases between. Germline CDR1 SGHKS, CDR2 YYEKEE (reference sequence). The CDR3 sequence is 12 residues long. The CDR3 spells CASSLVSGELFF. The DNA for the CDR3 is TGTGCCAGCAGCTTAGTGTCCGGGGAGCTGTTTTTT.

The chain combines TRBV28 with TRBJ2-2; 10 bases line up with TRBD2. V lost 6 bases, J lost 3 bases, and 7 bases stayed unmatched. This CDR3 comprises 16 residues. CDR1 is MDHEN, CDR2 SYDVKM, per germline. The CDR3 loop is CASRSALAGDTGELFF. For the CDR3, the DNA is TGTGCCAGCAGGTCTGCCCTAGCGGGAGACACCGGGGAGCTGTTTTTT.